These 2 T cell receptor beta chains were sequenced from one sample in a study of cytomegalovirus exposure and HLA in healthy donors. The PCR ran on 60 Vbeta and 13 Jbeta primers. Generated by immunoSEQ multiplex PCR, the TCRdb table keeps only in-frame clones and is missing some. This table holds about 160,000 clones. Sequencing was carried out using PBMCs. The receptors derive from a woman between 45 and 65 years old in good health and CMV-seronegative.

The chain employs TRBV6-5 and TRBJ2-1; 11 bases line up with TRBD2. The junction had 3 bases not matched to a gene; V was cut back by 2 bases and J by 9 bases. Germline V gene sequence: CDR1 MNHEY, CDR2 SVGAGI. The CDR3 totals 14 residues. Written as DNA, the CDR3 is TGTGCCAGCAGTTACGGACTAGCGGGTAGTGAGCAGTTCTTC. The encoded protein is CASSYGLAGSEQFF.

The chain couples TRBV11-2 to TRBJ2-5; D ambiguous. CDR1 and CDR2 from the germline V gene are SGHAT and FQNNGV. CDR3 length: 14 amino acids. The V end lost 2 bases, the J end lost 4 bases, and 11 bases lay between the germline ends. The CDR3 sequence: CASSLSGYGETQYF. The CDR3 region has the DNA TGTGCCAGCAGCTTATCGGGTTACGGAGAGACCCAGTACTTC. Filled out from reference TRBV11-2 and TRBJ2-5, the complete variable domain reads EAGVAQSPRYKIIEKRQSVAFWCNPISGHATLYWYQQILGQGPKLLIQFQNNGVVDDSQLPKDRFSAERLKGVDSTLKIQPAKLEDSAVYLCASSLSGYGETQYFGPGTRLLVL.